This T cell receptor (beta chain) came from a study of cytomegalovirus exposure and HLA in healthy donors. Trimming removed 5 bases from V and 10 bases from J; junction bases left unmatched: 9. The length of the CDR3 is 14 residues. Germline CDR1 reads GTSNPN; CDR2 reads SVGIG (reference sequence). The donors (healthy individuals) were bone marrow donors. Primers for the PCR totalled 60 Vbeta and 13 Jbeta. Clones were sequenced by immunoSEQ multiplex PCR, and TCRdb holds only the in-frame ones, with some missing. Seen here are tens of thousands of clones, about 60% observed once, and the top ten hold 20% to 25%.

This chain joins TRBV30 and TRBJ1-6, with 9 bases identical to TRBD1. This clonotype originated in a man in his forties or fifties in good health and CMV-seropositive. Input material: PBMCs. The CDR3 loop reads CAWAVGQGRSPLHF. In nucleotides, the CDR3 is TGTGCCTGGGCGGTAGGACAGGGGAGATCACCCCTCCACTTT.